These 29 T cell receptor beta chains were sequenced from one sample in a study of T-cell reconstitution after alpha-beta-depleted transplantation in children. Preparing the TCRbeta library involved the use of unique molecular identifiers. TCRdb independently ran MiXCR on the PCR reads; one entry per CDR3 protein. The sample includes around 380,000 distinct CDR3 sequences, roughly a tenth of them seen just once. The sequencing used PBMCs from the stem cell graft donor, collected from the stem cell graft. The source is a human donor who donated a stem cell graft to a child with acute myeloid leukemia.

J is TRBJ2-7 and V is TRBV5-1, with D tentatively TRBD1 (6 bases). In germline, CDR1 is SGHRS, CDR2 YFSETQ. The CDR3 runs to 16 residues. The V gene lost 4 bases and the J gene lost 0 bases, with 17 bases spanning the gap. The CDR3 sequence is CASSKRQDHSSYEQYV. The CDR3 DNA follows: TGCGCCAGCAGCAAACGACAGGACCATAGCTCCTACGAGCAGTACGTC.

This clonotype was detected a few times. The genes are TRBV29-1 and TRBJ1-1; no definite D call. Germline assignment: CDR1 SQVTM and CDR2 ANQGSEA. This CDR3 spans 13 amino acids. Trimming took 7 bases from V and 5 from J, leaving 17 bases between them. CDR3 sequence reads: CSAIFGPGTEAFF. The DNA for the CDR3 is TGCAGCGCCATTTTTGGACCGGGGACTGAAGCTTTCTTT.

The table lists this clonotype with a few counts. The J gene is TRBJ2-3, the V gene TRBV12-3 or TRBV12-4; 8 bases align to TRBD1. Trimming at V came to 5 bases and at J to 8 bases, leaving 18 bases not matched to a gene. The CDR3 sequence is 17 residues long. The chain's CDR3 is CASSPHPGQEGLGTQYF. Written as DNA, the CDR3 is TGTGCCAGCAGTCCCCACCCGGGACAGGAGGGGTTAGGTACGCAGTATTTT.

V usage is TRBV7-9 and J usage is TRBJ2-5; 12 bases fit TRBD1. CDR1 and CDR2 (germline): SEHNR, FQNEAQ (reference sequence). The CDR3 consists of 16 residues. V trimming: 5 bases; J trimming: 5 bases; junction bases outside the gene matches: 9. This CDR3 is CASSPGTGGILETQYF. The CDR3 DNA follows: TGTGCCAGCAGCCCCGGGACAGGGGGCATTCTCGAGACCCAGTACTTC. Using reference TRBV7-9 and TRBJ2-5 for the parts outside the CDR3, the full variable domain is DTGVSQNPRHKITKRGQNVTFRCDPISEHNRLYWYRQTLGQGPEFLTYFQNEAQLEKSRLLSDRFSAERPKGSFSTLEIQRTEQGDSAMYLCASSPGTGGILETQYFGPGTRLLVL.

The rearrangement uses TRBV5-6 and TRBJ2-7; 8 nucleotides agree with TRBD2. The CDR3 sequence is 13 residues long. Germline V gives CDR1 SGHDT, CDR2 YYEEEE. The V gene end was trimmed by 4 bases and the J gene end by 2 bases; junction bases not matched to a gene: 2. DNA for the CDR3: TGTGCCAGCAGCCCCGGGGGGGCCTACGAGCAGTACGTC. It specifies CASSPGGAYEQYV.

The V call is TRBV18, the J call TRBJ2-7, with D unresolved. Germline V gives CDR1 KGHSH, CDR2 LQKENI. This CDR3 has 13 residues. The germline V and J ends were trimmed by 1 base and 5 bases, with 9 bases remaining between them. CDR3 in amino acids: CASSPRGNDEQYV. The CDR3 bases are TGTGCCAGCTCACCACGCGGTAATGACGAGCAGTACGTC.

This clonotype was detected many times. The chain recombines TRBV21-1 with TRBJ1-1; TRBD1, the table's D call, was not compared with the DNA. TRBV21-1 is termed a pseudogene. This CDR3 spans 17 amino acids. The CDR3 loop is CASSNPAGAKVNTEAFF. The CDR3 bases are TGTGCCAGCAGCAACCCGGCAGGGGCGAAAGTGAACACTGAAGCTTTCTTT.

The chain is built from TRBV5-1 and TRBJ1-2; the match to TRBD1 covers 7 bases. V shed 1 base and J 2 bases; nucleotides not matched to a gene: 5. Germline CDR1 SGHRS, CDR2 YFSETQ. The CDR3 has 15 amino acids. The CDR3 spells CASSLFAGGNYGYTF. The DNA of the CDR3 is TGCGCCAGCAGCTTGTTTGCAGGGGGAAACTATGGCTACACCTTC.

The V call is TRBV11-2, the J call TRBJ2-2; maybe TRBD1 (5 bases). The CDR3 spans 15 residues. V was cut by 7 bases and J by 2 bases, with 14 bases left in between. Germline V CDR1 and CDR2: SGHAT, FQNNGV. CDR3 residues: CASTPRQGNTGELFF. The CDR3 nucleotides read TGTGCCAGCACCCCGAGGCAGGGAAACACCGGGGAGCTGTTTTTT.

The rearrangement links TRBV29-1 to TRBJ1-1; D perhaps matches TRBD1 (5 bases). The germline V gene encodes CDR1 SQVTM and CDR2 ANQGSEA. Trimming pared 7 bases from V and 6 bases from J, leaving 15 bases between. The CDR3 is 12 residues long. The CDR3, as DNA: TGCAGCGCCACTTATCTGGGGGCTGAAGCTTTCTTT. It specifies CSATYLGAEAFF.

This clonotype was counted at least ten times. The J gene is TRBJ2-2, the V gene TRBV12-3 or TRBV12-4, with 7 bases identical to TRBD1. The CDR3 loop spans 15 amino acids. V trimming: 6 bases; J trimming: 4 bases; junction bases outside the gene matches: 8. CDR3: CASSLTGFVTGELFF. CDR3 nucleotide sequence: TGTGCCAGCAGCCTGACAGGGTTCGTCACCGGGGAGCTGTTTTTT.

The rearrangement links TRBV6-1 to TRBJ2-5; 8 nucleotides align to TRBD1. J lost 6 bases, V lost 2 bases, and 8 bases had no gene match. The CDR3 length is 15 residues. Germline V gene sequence: CDR1 MNHNS, CDR2 SASEGT. CDR3 DNA: TGTGCCAGCAGTGAACAGACAGGGGCGGGAAAGACCCAGTACTTC. Translation: CASSEQTGAGKTQYF.

This clonotype appeared a few times. The rearrangement links TRBV12-3 or TRBV12-4 to TRBJ2-2, with D maybe TRBD2 (6 bases). Trimming took off 6 bases at V and 5 bases at J, with 10 bases between the two ends. The CDR3 loop spans 13 amino acids. The CDR3 protein is CASRVGGTGELFF. The CDR3 DNA follows: TGTGCCAGCAGGGTCGGGGGAACCGGGGAGCTGTTTTTT.

This clonotype appeared many times. CDR3 nucleotide sequence: TGTGCCAGCAGCGTAGGTGGAGTGGCTGGCCAGCCCCAGCATTTT. Translating gives CASSVGGVAGQPQHF. The rearrangement links TRBV9 to TRBJ1-5; D not certain. Germline lookup yields CDR1 SGDLS and CDR2 YYNGEE. This CDR3 is built from 15 residues. The V end lost 0 bases, the J end lost 7 bases, and 14 bases lay between the germline ends.

This clonotype was recorded a few times. The rearrangement joins TRBV4-1 to TRBJ2-5; D is undetermined. V was clipped by 3 bases and J by 5 bases, with 7 bases between them. Germline CDR1 reads MGHRA; CDR2 reads YSYEKL. The length of the CDR3 is 12 residues. The CDR3 bases are TGCGCCAGCAGCCATGGTTTGGAGACCCAGTACTTC. It is translated as CASSHGLETQYF.

This clonotype occurred a few times. In DNA, the CDR3 is TGTGCCAGCAGCTTAGCGCGGGCTAGCGGGAGCCCTCAGAAAATTTCTGTCGAGCAGTACTTC. Amino acid sequence: CASSLARASGSPQKISVEQYF. The chain has TRBV11-1 and TRBJ2-7; 10 bases are a match to TRBD2. The CDR3 is made up of 21 amino acids. Trimming at V came to 0 bases and at J to 6 bases, leaving 23 bases not matched to a gene. From germline, CDR1 is SGHAT and CDR2 FQDESV (reference sequence).

The chain is built from TRBV18 and TRBJ2-4, with 11 bases fitting TRBD2. The ends lost 2 bases at V and 1 base at J; junction bases unmatched: 1. The germline gives CDR1 KGHSH, CDR2 LQKENI. This CDR3 region has 16 residues. The CDR3, as DNA: TGTGCCAGCTCACCAACTAGCGGGGGTGCCAAAAACATTCAGTACTTC. Translation: CASSPTSGGAKNIQYF.

The chain has TRBV7-6 and TRBJ2-5, with D perhaps TRBD1 (6 bases). From germline, CDR1 is SGHVS and CDR2 FNYEAQ. The CDR3 consists of 16 residues. The ends were cut back, 2 bases at V and 2 bases at J, with 15 bases in the middle. The chain's CDR3 is CASSLRGWDGQETQYF. In DNA form, the CDR3 reads TGTGCCAGCAGCTTAAGGGGGTGGGACGGTCAAGAGACCCAGTACTTC.

The chain combines TRBV5-6 with TRBJ1-3, with a weak D call TRBD1 (5 bases). This CDR3 contains 16 residues. Germline V gene data show CDR1 as SGHDT and CDR2 as YYEEEE. The V end was cut by 0 bases, the J end by 3 bases, with 13 bases between. CDR3 sequence: CASSLVGQGDGNTIYF. The CDR3 DNA reads TGTGCCAGCAGCTTGGTTGGCCAGGGAGATGGAAACACCATATATTTT.

This clonotype was counted between two and nine times. The rearrangement links TRBV20-1 to TRBJ1-1; a possible D gene is TRBD1 (6 bases). This CDR3 has 15 residues. Germline values: CDR1 DFQATT, CDR2 SNEGSKA (reference sequence). Deletions cut 5 bases from V and 5 bases from J, with 21 bases between. In DNA form, the CDR3 reads TGCAGTGCTTGGGGGCAAGACCCCAGTGGGACTGAAGCTTTCTTT. It encodes CSAWGQDPSGTEAFF.

This clonotype has more than one count but fewer than ten. The chain employs TRBV7-2 and TRBJ1-5; D gene uncertain. Germline CDR1 reads SGHTA; CDR2 reads FQGNSA. The CDR3 spans 14 residues. V was trimmed by 3 bases and J by 1 base, leaving 7 bases between them. The CDR3 loop is CASSLRNSNQPQHF. DNA for the CDR3: TGTGCCAGCAGCTTGAGAAACAGCAATCAGCCCCAGCATTTT.

This sequence joins TRBV7-9 and TRBJ2-7, with 8 bases identical to TRBD1. The germline CDR1 and CDR2 sequences are SEHNR and FQNEAQ (reference sequence). Trimming cost V 6 bases and J 5 bases; bases outside gene matches: 3. The CDR3 sequence is 12 residues long. The CDR3 loop is CASRQTGDEQYF. The DNA of the CDR3 is TGTGCCAGCAGACAGACAGGGGACGAGCAGTACTTC.

V and J are TRBV20-1 and TRBJ1-2; tentatively, D is TRBD1 (6 bases). CDR3 length: 12 amino acids. CDR1 DFQATT and CDR2 SNEGSKA come from the germline V gene (reference sequence). The V end was cut by 6 bases, the J end by 5 bases, with 13 bases between. CDR3 in DNA: TGCAGTGCAAACAGGGCCGGGTATGGCTACACCTTC. Protein product: CSANRAGYGYTF.

There are a few counts of this clonotype. This chain connects TRBV25-1 to TRBJ2-2; 8 positions agree with TRBD1. Germline V gene sequence: CDR1 MGHDK, CDR2 SYGVNS. This CDR3 region has 13 residues. V gave up 6 bases and J gave up 7 bases; unmatched junction bases: 4. This chain's CDR3 is CASSQGAVGELFF. In DNA, the CDR3 is TGTGCCAGCAGCCAGGGGGCCGTCGGGGAGCTGTTTTTT.

This clonotype came up a few times. This chain joins TRBV10-2 and TRBJ2-1, with D unclear. Germline CDR1 WSHSY, CDR2 SAAADI. The CDR3 has 10 amino acids. V was pared by 3 bases and J by 11 bases, with 5 bases between. The CDR3 is CASSESQQFF. CDR3 nucleotide sequence: TGCGCCAGCAGTGAAAGTCAGCAGTTCTTC.

This clonotype was detected only a few times. The chain is built from TRBV20-1 and TRBJ2-7; 8 bases fit TRBD2. Looked up from germline, CDR1 is DFQATT and CDR2 is SNEGSKA (reference sequence). CDR3 size: 13 residues. J lost 3 bases, V lost 6 bases, and 7 bases had no gene match. The CDR3 sequence: CSASLAGHYEQYF. DNA for the CDR3: TGCAGTGCGTCGCTAGCGGGCCACTACGAGCAGTACTTC.

Ten or more counts support this clonotype. The rearrangement uses TRBV25-1 and TRBJ2-3; either TRBD1 or TRBD2 may fit D (6 bases each). The CDR3 spans 13 residues. V was cut by 8 bases and J by 1 base, with 10 bases left in between. Per germline, CDR1 MGHDK and CDR2 SYGVNS. The CDR3 sequence: CASGRTGTDTQYF. As DNA, the CDR3 is TGTGCCAGCGGGAGGACAGGCACAGATACGCAGTATTTT.

This chain joins TRBV12-3 or TRBV12-4 and TRBJ2-2; TRBD1 matches 7 bases. The V segment lost 5 bases and the J segment 2 bases; nucleotides outside the gene matches: 8. There are 16 residues in the CDR3. CDR3 sequence reads: CASSKPGTANTGELFF. CDR3 bases: TGTGCCAGCAGTAAGCCCGGGACAGCAAACACCGGGGAGCTGTTTTTT.

V and J are TRBV9 and TRBJ1-1; 7 bases match TRBD1. V dropped 3 bases and J dropped 4; count of bases not matched to a gene: 6. The CDR3 sequence is 14 residues long. Germline CDR1 is SGDLS and CDR2 is YYNGEE. CDR3 region: CASSANQGGTEAFF. DNA for the CDR3: TGTGCCAGCAGCGCTAACCAGGGGGGCACTGAAGCTTTCTTT.